The entry that follows covers one TCR beta chain sequence. Its antigen has not been determined. Base qualities were left out, and no much larger clone turns up one base away. A second Seattle source provided samples from volunteer blood donors who had recovered from COVID-19. Whole blood was collected in K2EDTA tubes by collaborating institutions according to the institutions' own protocols. For TCRbeta analysis, collaborators shipped samples in one of three forms: frozen whole blood, isolated PBMCs, or DNA extracted from either of those sample types. This sample is drawn from a study of blood T cell repertoires in COVID-19 (dated by TCRdb to the early 2020s). Background for the entire study: The collaborator samples originated in the United States, Italy and Spain and spanned the acute and convalescent phases of COVID-19. The prospective study material was composed of cDNA or gDNA derived from T cells, B-cell-depleted T cells, or PBMCs. Deeply sampled blood TCRbeta repertoires from subjects exposed to, actively infected with, or recovered from COVID-19 were included in the dataset. The repertoires were released in a freely available public database meant as a resource for research on the immune response to SARS-CoV-2. Samples came from the ongoing ImmuneRACE study (first 160 participants) plus 1,254 subjects from 6 global collaborators. The sample metadata nearly always contained a de-identified subject ID, COVID-19 status, age in years and sex. HLA class I and class II types, where available, came from metadata supplied by the sample provider rather than from assay-based typing. Study-wide findings and limitations: How much clinical and demographic metadata was included differed by source and by participant, and the metadata was provided uncurated.

The CDR3 starts with the cysteine, ends with the phenylalanine, and has 18 residues. Of the read, only the CDR3 DNA is kept; its 54 bases are in frame from base 1. The germline V end is reduced by 6 bases and the J end by 1 base; junction bases left unmatched: 9. According to the germline V gene, CDR1 reads ENHRY and CDR2 reads SYGVKD. The immunoSEQ Assay, a bias-controlled multiplex PCR, was used to amplify TCRbeta CDR3 regions from genomic DNA. The paper's processing steps were these. Within the assay, amplification of reference gene primers was used to estimate how many nucleated cells each sample contained. Sequence reads were collapsed and filtered to measure the absolute abundance of every unique TCRbeta CDR3 rearrangement. Productive Simpson clonality was computed per sample as the square root of Simpson's diversity index over productive rearrangements. In its TCRdb copy, this immuneACCESS table keeps in-frame sequences only and misses some clones. Where compared with another copy, unresolved V genes explain less than half of these, and the others have no known cause. V and J calls and clone size are as listed in that table; D and trimming were resolved from the DNA. The sample data list about 280,000 clones, and around 90% of these were observed just once. Less than 0.95% of the sample is taken by the ten largest.

The source material was peripheral blood. The chain employs TRBV10-3 and TRBJ2-3, with 14 middle bases fitting TRBD2. This receptor was obtained from a woman between 40 and 55 years old who had recovered from COVID-19. The DNA is as follows: TGTGCCATCAGGGACGGGACTAGCGGGAGAGGGGGCACAGATACGCAGTATTTT. The encoded protein is CAIRDGTSGRGGTDTQYF.